Following are 9 T cell receptor beta chains from one sample sequenced in a study of glioma-infiltrating T cells. Using RNA template, CDR3s of TCR alpha and beta were amplified with iRepertoire arm-PCR. TCRdb reanalysed the multiplex PCR reads using MiXCR and keeps one entry per CDR3 protein. This table has some 100,000 distinct CDR3 sequences, around 25% appearing once. Sequencing used glioma tissue, nonneoplastic brain tissue, or PBMCs (not recorded which). Receptors were obtained from a human donor with low-grade glioma or glioblastoma, undergoing nonglioma brain surgery, or in good health (not recorded which).

In its sample, this clonotype was seen many times. The V and J genes are TRBV6-2 or TRBV6-3 and TRBJ2-1; 7 nucleotides match TRBD1. V was pared by 2 bases and J by 5 bases, with 6 bases of the junction left unmatched. The CDR3 is 15 amino acids. Germline CDR1 reads MNHEY; CDR2 reads SVGEGT. CDR3 sequence (DNA): TGTGCCAGCAGTTACCTTGGACAGGCTAACAATGAGCAGTTCTTC. Protein sequence: CASSYLGQANNEQFF.

The gene calls are TRBV12-3 or TRBV12-4 and TRBJ2-5, with D possibly matching TRBD1 (5 bases). Trimming cost V 8 bases and J 7 bases, with 17 bases left between them. This CDR3 has 13 residues. CDR3 loop: CASADSRQGTQYF. CDR3 in DNA: TGTGCCAGCGCCGATTCCCGCCAGGGGACCCAGTACTTC.

This clonotype was observed once. The rearrangement uses TRBV28 and TRBJ1-3, with a tentative D call TRBD1 (5 bases). V was pared by 5 bases and J by 13 bases, with 27 bases between. This CDR3 comprises 16 residues. Germline CDR1 and CDR2: MDHEN and SYDVKM. CDR3 sequence reads: CASSQLQVASGNIIYF. The CDR3, as DNA: TGTGCCAGCAGTCAATTACAGGTTGCCTCTGGAAACATTATATATTTT. The full variable domain, with the rest looked up from reference TRBV28 and TRBJ1-3, is DVKVTQSSRYLVKRTGEKVFLECVQDMDHENMFWYRQDPGLGLRLIYFSYDVKMKEKGDIPEGYSVSREKKERFSLILESASTNQTSMYLCASSQLQVASGNIIYFGEGSWLTVV.

The chain links TRBV7-9 to TRBJ2-7; no firm D call. The V end lost 7 bases, the J end lost 0 bases, and 13 bases lay between the germline ends. Germline V gene lookup returns CDR1 SEHNR and CDR2 FQNEAQ (reference sequence). This CDR3 contains 14 residues. Here the CDR3 DNA reads TGTGCCAGCAACTCAAGAGATAGCTCCTACGAGCAGTACTTC. The encoded protein is CASNSRDSSYEQYF.

As for this clonotype: Sequence at one end of the junction differs from germline and may be a read error. V and J are TRBV6-2 or TRBV6-3 and TRBJ2-1, with a possible D match to TRBD2 (5 bases). Germline CDR1 reads MNHEY; CDR2 reads SVGEGT. This CDR3 spans 14 amino acids. The CDR3 loop is CSSIPSLVSDEQFF. CDR3 DNA: TGTTCCAGCATCCCTTCCCTCGTTAGCGATGAGCAGTTCTTC.

This chain joins TRBV4-2 and TRBJ2-1; the D gene is possibly TRBD2 (5 bases). The germline V gene has CDR1 LGHNA and CDR2 YNFKEQ. CDR3 length: 16 amino acids. V was pared by 4 bases and J by 0 bases, with 13 bases between. DNA for the CDR3: TGTGCCAGCAGCCTCAGGACTCAGAGCTCCTACAATGAGCAGTTCTTC. It specifies CASSLRTQSSYNEQFF.

This clonotype was seen ten or more times. The CDR3 DNA follows: TGTGCCAGCAGCCGTGGAGGGCCAGATACGCAGTATTTT. Translated: CASSRGGPDTQYF. The chain carries TRBV7-2 and TRBJ2-3; the D gene is possibly TRBD2 (6 bases). CDR1 and CDR2 from the germline V gene are SGHTA and FQGNSA. Trimming took 5 bases from V and 4 from J, leaving 10 bases between them. The CDR3 spans 13 residues.

Only a few counts were recorded for this clonotype. The chain links TRBV12-3 or TRBV12-4 to TRBJ2-5; D is possibly TRBD2 (5 bases). This CDR3 is 14 amino acids long. Trimming cost V 10 bases and J 2 bases, with 17 bases left between them. For the CDR3, the DNA is TGTGCCACCCTCTCTGCCGGGATTCAAGAGACCCAGTACTTC. Residues: CATLSAGIQETQYF.

This clonotype was observed many times. The V call is TRBV4-1, the J call TRBJ1-1, with 8 bases fitting TRBD1. Germline CDR1 is MGHRA and CDR2 is YSYEKL. J lost 5 bases, V lost 3 bases, and 8 bases had no gene match. CDR3 length: 15 residues. CDR3 loop: CASSQKQGAQTEAFF. CDR3 DNA sequence: TGCGCCAGCAGCCAGAAGCAGGGGGCGCAGACTGAAGCTTTCTTT.